The T cell receptor beta chain under discussion was sequenced for a study of patients and donors after allogeneic stem cell transplantation (dated by TCRdb to 2018 to 2021). This clonotype was detected ten times or more. Its antigen is currently not known. Per-nucleotide qualities are absent, and no much larger clonotype sits a single base away. The germline V gene gives CDR1 as ENHRY and CDR2 as SYGVKD. The CDR3 starts with the cysteine, ends with the phenylalanine, and has 15 residues. The entry retains the CDR3 DNA only, 45 bases that are in frame from base 1. V and J are truncated by 2 bases and 4 bases respectively, leaving an intervening sequence of 14 bases. Library creation used RT-PCR. TCRdb records NextSeq 550 as the sequencer. TCRdb itself trimmed the public reads at Q25 with fastp, ran MiXCR and retained productive beta chains. When rows share a CDR3 protein, they turn into one entry using the most common DNA and genes. The sample profile shows 150,000 or so distinct CDR3 sequences; more than 20% of them were found once. The top ten clones comprise 25% to 30% of the sample.

The chain is encoded by TRBV10-3 joined to TRBJ1-2; the D region possibly corresponds to TRBD1 (5 bases align). The source of this sequence is a human donor who was either an allogeneic HSCT recipient or a stem cell or donor lymphocyte infusion donor (not recorded which). It is not recorded whose cells these are; they may come from a transplant donor. The sequencing input was blood, either unsorted or a sorted T cell fraction (not recorded which). The nucleotides read TGTGCCATCAGTGAGGCACAACCGGGACCCTATGGCTACACCTTC. Protein translation: CAISEAQPGPYGYTF.